Listed here are 15 T cell receptor beta chains from one sample, sequenced in a study of control samples from healthy donors and cancer patients. The method was immunoSEQ multiplex PCR; TCRdb's version includes in-frame clones alone and lacks a portion of them. The sample has 100,000 to 150,000 clones, roughly 89% seen once. The specimen was blood. All receptors derive from a man aged 18 to 35 in good health.

V gene TRBV10-3 combines with J gene TRBJ1-5; a possible D gene is TRBD1 (6 bases). The CDR3 covers 18 residues. V was trimmed by 8 bases and J by 6 bases, leaving 29 bases between them. The germline CDR1 and CDR2 sequences are ENHRY and SYGVKD. Here the CDR3 reads CAILFVLLVTGRRQPQHF. CDR3 in DNA: TGTGCCATCCTGTTCGTGCTTTTGGTTACAGGGAGGCGTCAGCCCCAGCATTTT.

The chain couples TRBV9 to TRBJ2-3; D call uncertain. Per germline, CDR1 SGDLS and CDR2 YYNGEE. Trimming pared 0 bases from V and 7 bases from J, leaving 9 bases between. This CDR3 has 13 residues. The CDR3 DNA reads as TGTGCCAGCAGCGTAGACCTGGGGAATACGCAGTATTTT. This sequence encodes CASSVDLGNTQYF. Supplemented by reference TRBV9 and TRBJ2-3, the full variable domain reads DSGVTQTPKHLITATGQRVTLRCSPRSGDLSVYWYQQSLDQGLQFLIQYYNGEERAKGNILERFSAQQFPDLHSELNLSSLELGDSALYFCASSVDLGNTQYFGPGTRLTVL.

V usage is TRBV30 and J usage is TRBJ2-1; D not certain. The CDR3 extends over 13 amino acids. V gave up 0 bases and J gave up 5 bases, with 8 bases separating them. Germline assignment: CDR1 GTSNPN and CDR2 SVGIG (reference sequence). CDR3 coding DNA: TGTGCCTGGAGTGTAAGGTTTGACAATGAGCAGTTCTTC. Translation: CAWSVRFDNEQFF.

This chain links TRBV12-3 or TRBV12-4 with TRBJ1-2; TRBD1 aligns across 7 bases. There are 13 residues in the CDR3. V trimming: 6 bases; J trimming: 1 base; junction bases outside the gene matches: 2. Written as DNA, the CDR3 is TGTGCCAGCAGCGGACAGGTTAACTATGGCTACACCTTC. Its translation: CASSGQVNYGYTF.

The chain links TRBV6-2 or TRBV6-3 to TRBJ2-7, with TRBD2 as a possible D gene (5 bases). This CDR3 has 13 amino acids. The V end was cut by 6 bases, the J end by 7 bases, with 16 bases between. Germline-derived CDR1 and CDR2 are MNHEY and SVGEGT. The CDR3 region is CASSFAPREEQYF. In DNA form, the CDR3 reads TGTGCCAGCAGCTTTGCCCCGAGGGAAGAGCAGTACTTC.

The chain recombines TRBV5-3 with TRBJ2-6, with 7 bases fitting TRBD2. TRBV5-3 is given ORF status, its function remaining uncertain. Unmatched junction bases numbered 14, after V lost 5 bases and J lost 0 bases. The CDR3 runs 19 residues. CDR3 DNA sequence: TGTGCCAGAAGTCCTACGCCAACTAGCGCTCGCTCTGGGGCCAACGTCCTGACTTTC. Translation gives CARSPTPTSARSGANVLTF.

The chain carries TRBV11-2 and TRBJ1-6; no clear D gene. CDR3 length equals 13 residues. V dropped 1 base and J dropped 7 bases, with 5 bases sitting between them. Per germline, CDR1 SGHAT and CDR2 FQNNGV. CDR3 amino acids: CASSLVSNSPLHF. CDR3 DNA: TGTGCCAGCAGCTTAGTGAGCAATTCACCCCTCCACTTT.

This clone turned up a few times. The V and J genes are TRBV7-2 and TRBJ1-4; D gene unclear. Trimming took off 2 bases at V and 8 bases at J, with 15 bases between the two ends. The CDR3 length is 15 residues. CDR1 is SGHTA and CDR2 is FQGNSA in the germline V gene. DNA for the CDR3: TGTGCCAGCAGCTTACAGCCCAACCCTGGGGAAAAACTGTTTTTT. Translated: CASSLQPNPGEKLFF.

The chain joins TRBV9 to TRBJ2-6; 8 positions agree with TRBD2. Losses at the gene ends were 0 bases for V and 3 bases for J; bases not matched to a gene: 5. From germline, CDR1 is SGDLS and CDR2 YYNGEE. The CDR3 spans 17 residues. CDR3 in amino acids: CASSVGGGPRGANVLTF. DNA of the CDR3: TGTGCCAGCAGCGTAGGCGGGGGGCCGCGTGGGGCCAACGTCCTGACTTTC.

J is TRBJ2-2 and V is TRBV6-5; the D gene is possibly TRBD1 (6 bases). The ends were cut back, 10 bases at V and 1 base at J, with 16 bases in the middle. The CDR3 spans 15 residues. Germline CDR1 is MNHEY and CDR2 is SVGAGI. CDR3 loop: CATRGLRRNTGELFF. The CDR3 DNA reads as TGTGCCACTAGGGGGTTAAGACGGAACACCGGGGAGCTGTTTTTT.

Written as DNA, the CDR3 is TGTGCCAGCAGCAACTTAGATACAGGGTCGAGTGAAAAACTGTTTTTT. This gives the protein CASSNLDTGSSEKLFF. The genes are TRBV2 and TRBJ1-4; TRBD1 is a possible D gene (6 bases). The CDR3 covers 16 residues. Germline CDR1 reads SNHLY; CDR2 reads FYNNEI. Trimming pared 6 bases from V and 7 bases from J, leaving 21 bases between.

The V call is TRBV5-6, the J call TRBJ1-1; 7 bases match TRBD1. The CDR3 covers 17 residues. After removal of 4 bases from V and 4 bases from J, the junction contained 16 bases not matched to a gene. In germline, CDR1 is SGHDT, CDR2 YYEEEE. CDR3 nucleotides: TGTGCCAGCAGCGGCCCTTTGACAGGGTCTCTTGGCACTGAAGCTTTCTTT. Its protein product is CASSGPLTGSLGTEAFF. The full variable domain, completed using reference TRBV5-6 and TRBJ1-1, is DAGVTQSPTHLIKTRGQQVTLRCSPKSGHDTVSWYQQALGQGPQFIFQYYEEEERQRGNFPDRFSGHQFPNYSSELNVNALLLGDSALYLCASSGPLTGSLGTEAFFGQGTRLTVV.

CDR3 nucleotide sequence: TGTGCCAGCAGTGCGACCCCGGGACTAGCGGTGGATACGCAGTATTTT. The encoded protein is CASSATPGLAVDTQYF. The chain recombines TRBV6-1 with TRBJ2-3, with 11 bases aligning to TRBD2. V was pared by 4 bases and J by 6 bases, with 9 bases of the junction left unmatched. CDR1 is MNHNS, CDR2 SASEGT, per germline. The CDR3 has 16 amino acids.

This sequence joins TRBV4-2 and TRBJ1-1, with TRBD1 as a possible D gene (6 bases). V lost 4 bases and J 4 bases, leaving 10 bases between the germline ends. The CDR3 has 13 residues. Germline CDR1 reads LGHNA; CDR2 reads YNFKEQ. The CDR3 DNA reads as TGTGCCAGCAGCCCACAGGGAGGCACTGAAGCTTTCTTT. Translating gives CASSPQGGTEAFF.

Details on this clone: The same CDR3 is also encoded by other DNA sequences in this sample. The rearrangement uses TRBV5-1 and TRBJ2-3, with D unresolved. CDR1 and CDR2 (germline): SGHRS, YFSETQ. The CDR3 loop spans 11 amino acids. V dropped 4 bases and J dropped 2 bases, with 2 bases sitting between them. CDR3 in DNA: TGCGCCAGCAGCCTCACAGATACGCAGTATTTT. This codes for CASSLTDTQYF.